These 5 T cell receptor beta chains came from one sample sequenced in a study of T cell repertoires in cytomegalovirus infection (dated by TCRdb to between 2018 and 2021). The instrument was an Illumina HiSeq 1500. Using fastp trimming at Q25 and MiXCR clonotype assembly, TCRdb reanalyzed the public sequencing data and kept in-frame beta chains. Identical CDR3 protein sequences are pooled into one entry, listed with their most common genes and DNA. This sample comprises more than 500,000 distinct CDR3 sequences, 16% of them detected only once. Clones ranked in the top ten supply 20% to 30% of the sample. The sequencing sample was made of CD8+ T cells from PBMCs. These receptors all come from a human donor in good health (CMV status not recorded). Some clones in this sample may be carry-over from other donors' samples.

The CDR3 spells CASNMGPEAFF. The CDR3 DNA is TGCGCCAGCAATATGGGGCCCGAAGCTTTCTTT. The rearrangement links TRBV10-2 to TRBJ1-1, with D perhaps matching TRBD1 (5 bases). V shed 7 bases and J shed 8 bases, with 11 bases lying between them. Germline V gene lookup returns CDR1 WSHSY and CDR2 SAAADI. CDR3 length: 11 residues.

The CDR3 loop reads CASRGGLTGNTIYF. For the CDR3, the DNA is TGTGCCAGCAGGGGGGGGCTCACTGGAAACACCATATATTTT. The chain has TRBV2 and TRBJ1-3; D is possibly TRBD1 (6 bases). The CDR3 is 14 residues long. Germline CDR1 reads SNHLY; CDR2 reads FYNNEI. V was cut by 6 bases and J by 2 bases, with 11 bases left in between.

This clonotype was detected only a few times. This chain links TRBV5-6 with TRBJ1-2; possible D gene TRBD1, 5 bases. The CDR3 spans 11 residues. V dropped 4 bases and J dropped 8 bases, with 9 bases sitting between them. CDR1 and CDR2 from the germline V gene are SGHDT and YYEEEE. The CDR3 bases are TGTGCCAGCAGCGACAGACGGGGCTACACCTTC. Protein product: CASSDRRGYTF. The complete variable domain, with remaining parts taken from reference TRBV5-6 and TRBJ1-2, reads DAGVTQSPTHLIKTRGQQVTLRCSPKSGHDTVSWYQQALGQGPQFIFQYYEEEERQRGNFPDRFSGHQFPNYSSELNVNALLLGDSALYLCASSDRRGYTFGSGTRLTVV.

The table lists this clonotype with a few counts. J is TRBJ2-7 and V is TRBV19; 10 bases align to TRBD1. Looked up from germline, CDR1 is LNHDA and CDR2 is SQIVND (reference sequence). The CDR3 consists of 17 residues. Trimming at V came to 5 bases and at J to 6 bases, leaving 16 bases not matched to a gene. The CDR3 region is CASSSRTGTGDPFEQYF. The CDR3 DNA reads TGTGCCAGTAGTTCGAGGACCGGGACAGGGGATCCCTTCGAGCAGTACTTC. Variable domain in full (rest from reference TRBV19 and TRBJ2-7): DGGITQSPKYLFRKEGQNVTLSCEQNLNHDAMYWYRQDPGQGLRLIYYSQIVNDFQKGDIAEGYSVSREKKESFPLTVTSAQKNPTAFYLCASSSRTGTGDPFEQYFGPGTRLTVT.

Written as DNA, the CDR3 is TGTGCCAGCAGCCCCTCGGGGGCGGGAGGGGTTGGGGCCAACGTCCTGACTTTC. It codes for CASSPSGAGGVGANVLTF. The V and J genes are TRBV9 and TRBJ2-6; 9 bases align to TRBD2. The J segment lost 3 bases and the V segment lost 4 bases, leaving 11 bases of the junction unmatched. The germline gives CDR1 SGDLS, CDR2 YYNGEE. CDR3 length equals 18 residues.